The 28 T cell receptor beta chains below all came from one sample that was sequenced in a study of blood T cell repertoires in COVID-19. The assay was immunoSEQ multiplex PCR, and TCRdb's table has in-frame clones only and misses some. The sample shows over 200,000 clones, roughly 91% of them seen only once. Sequencing was carried out using peripheral blood. The source is a woman in her 40s who had recovered from COVID-19.

The V and J genes are TRBV15 and TRBJ2-1; the D gene is possibly TRBD1 (6 bases). V was shortened by 4 bases and J by 12 bases, with 25 bases between the two germline ends. Germline values: CDR1 LNHNV, CDR2 YYDKDF (reference sequence). The CDR3 length is 16 residues. The CDR3 sequence: CATSTSSGTPYGVQFF. The DNA for the CDR3 is TGTGCCACCAGCACAAGCTCCGGGACACCCTACGGAGTGCAGTTCTTC.

V and J are TRBV24-1 and TRBJ2-7, with 7 bases that match TRBD2. Looked up from germline, CDR1 is KGHDR and CDR2 is SFDVKD. The CDR3 extends over 16 amino acids. Trimming removed 5 bases from V and 2 bases from J; junction bases left unmatched: 11. The CDR3, as DNA: TGTGCCACCAGTGGAACGGCGGGAGCAGCCCCCTACGAGCAGTACTTC. Protein: CATSGTAGAAPYEQYF.

This rearrangement joins TRBV6-6 to TRBJ1-5; no definite D call. V lost 6 bases and J 6 bases, leaving 18 bases between the germline ends. The germline CDR1 and CDR2 sequences are MNHNY and SVGAGI (reference sequence). This CDR3 comprises 15 residues. CDR3 residues: CASRPSAVVGQPQHF. The CDR3 DNA is TGTGCCAGCAGACCATCGGCGGTCGTGGGTCAGCCCCAGCATTTT.

This rearrangement joins TRBV10-3 to TRBJ2-7; 9 bases agree with TRBD2. Looked up from germline, CDR1 is ENHRY and CDR2 is SYGVKD. The V segment lost 4 bases and the J segment 5 bases; nucleotides outside the gene matches: 9. CDR3 length: 15 residues. The CDR3 is CAISGLVAGANEQYF. The DNA for the CDR3 is TGTGCCATCAGTGGATTGGTAGCGGGAGCTAACGAGCAGTACTTC.

This chain connects TRBV7-2 to TRBJ2-5; maybe TRBD2 (6 bases). V lost 5 bases to trimming and J lost 4 bases, with 23 bases between them. The CDR3 is 17 residues long. Germline loops: CDR1 SGHTA, CDR2 FQGNSA. CDR3 sequence reads: CASSPNRGVLEGETQYF. In nucleotides, the CDR3 is TGTGCCAGCAGCCCCAATCGCGGGGTACTTGAGGGAGAGACCCAGTACTTC.

This clone came up a few times. This chain joins TRBV11-2 and TRBJ1-2; 8 nucleotides agree with TRBD1. This CDR3 region has 14 residues. Losses at the gene ends were 5 bases for V and 2 bases for J; bases not matched to a gene: 4. CDR1 and CDR2 (germline): SGHAT, FQNNGV. The CDR3 region is CASSARTGNYGYTF. Written as DNA, the CDR3 is TGTGCCAGCAGCGCAAGGACAGGGAACTATGGCTACACCTTC.

This clone appeared a single time. The V and J genes are TRBV29-1 and TRBJ2-7, with a weak D call TRBD2 (6 bases). CDR3 size: 13 residues. Germline loops: CDR1 SQVTM, CDR2 ANQGSEA. V was clipped by 1 base and J by 7 bases, with 14 bases between them. CDR3 sequence: CSVEGRDPLEQYF. DNA for the CDR3: TGCAGCGTTGAAGGGCGGGACCCGCTGGAGCAGTACTTC.

The gene calls are TRBV7-9 and TRBJ2-1, with 7 bases aligning to TRBD2. With 0 bases clipped from V and 6 bases from J, the junction kept 2 bases outside the gene matches. CDR1 and CDR2 (germline): SEHNR, FQNEAQ (reference sequence). The CDR3 is 14 amino acids. CDR3 in DNA: TGTGCCAGCAGCTTAGCCGGGACTACCAATGAGCAGTTCTTC. This codes for CASSLAGTTNEQFF. The full variable domain, completed using reference TRBV7-9 and TRBJ2-1, is DTGVSQNPRHKITKRGQNVTFRCDPISEHNRLYWYRQTLGQGPEFLTYFQNEAQLEKSRLLSDRFSAERPKGSFSTLEIQRTEQGDSAMYLCASSLAGTTNEQFFGPGTRLTVL.

The V call is TRBV20-1, the J call TRBJ2-4, with 7 bases matching TRBD2. There are 14 residues in the CDR3. Per the germline V gene, CDR1 is DFQATT and CDR2 is SNEGSKA (reference sequence). Unmatched junction bases numbered 3, after V lost 3 bases and J lost 1 base. The CDR3 loop is CSASLAGAKNIQYF. The DNA for the CDR3 is TGCAGTGCTAGTTTAGCGGGTGCCAAAAACATTCAGTACTTC.

The chain is built from TRBV2 and TRBJ2-7; the D is unclear. The germline V and J ends were trimmed by 3 bases and 0 bases, with 12 bases remaining between them. Germline V gene data show CDR1 as SNHLY and CDR2 as FYNNEI. The CDR3 sequence is 15 residues long. CDR3 nucleotide sequence: TGTGCCAGCAGTGACCCCCGGAGCCCCTCCTACGAGCAGTACGTC. The encoded protein is CASSDPRSPSYEQYV.

The chain recombines TRBV3-1 (or the pseudogene TRBV3-2) with TRBJ2-1; a possible D gene is TRBD2 (6 bases). Germline loops: CDR1 LGHDT, CDR2 YNNKEL (reference sequence). This CDR3 has 15 residues. V was pared by 7 bases and J by 1 base, with 14 bases between. The CDR3 DNA reads TGTGCCAGCACCCGGGGCGGGATGTCCTACAATGAGCAGTTCTTC. Residues: CASTRGGMSYNEQFF.

The chain combines TRBV25-1 with TRBJ2-3; TRBD1 matches 11 bases. Trimming removed 8 bases from V and 2 bases from J; junction bases left unmatched: 6. There are 15 residues in the CDR3. Germline loops: CDR1 MGHDK, CDR2 SYGVNS. CDR3 sequence (DNA): TGTGCCAGCCGAGGGACAGGGGGGCCCACAGATACGCAGTATTTT. This gives the protein CASRGTGGPTDTQYF.

The gene calls are TRBV19 and TRBJ1-5, with D perhaps matching TRBD1 (6 bases). Germline lookup yields CDR1 LNHDA and CDR2 SQIVND (reference sequence). Between the trimmed V and J ends, which lost 7 bases and 0 bases, there was a span of 13 bases. The CDR3 contains 15 residues. The CDR3 protein is CASMGARYSNQPQHF. For the CDR3, the DNA is TGTGCCAGTATGGGGGCCCGTTATAGCAATCAGCCCCAGCATTTT.

This chain joins TRBV6-5 and TRBJ2-1, with D possibly being TRBD1 (6 bases). The CDR3 spans 14 residues. Germline V gene data show CDR1 as MNHEY and CDR2 as SVGAGI. V lost 9 bases, J lost 3 bases, and 15 bases lay in between. CDR3 in amino acids: CARDIGQLYNEQFF. CDR3 in DNA: TGTGCCAGAGATATTGGACAGCTCTACAATGAGCAGTTCTTC.

The genes are TRBV3-1 (or the pseudogene TRBV3-2) and TRBJ2-7; unclear D gene. Germline CDR1 and CDR2: LGHDT and YNNKEL (reference sequence). The length of the CDR3 is 13 residues. The V gene lost 0 bases and the J gene lost 2 bases, with 5 bases spanning the gap. This CDR3 is CASSQDRAYEQYF. In DNA, the CDR3 is TGTGCCAGCAGCCAAGATCGCGCCTACGAGCAGTACTTC.

This clone was picked up one time. The chain employs TRBV12-3 or TRBV12-4 and TRBJ2-7, with 7 nucleotides matching TRBD1. After removal of 6 bases from V and 3 bases from J, the junction contained 5 bases not matched to a gene. CDR3 length equals 13 residues. In DNA form, the CDR3 reads TGTGCCAGCAGATTGACAGGGAACTACGAGCAGTACTTC. It codes for CASRLTGNYEQYF.

The CDR3 loop reads CATSEVGGGQETQYF. CDR3 in DNA: TGTGCCACCAGTGAGGTGGGAGGAGGCCAAGAGACCCAGTACTTC. The gene calls are TRBV24-1 and TRBJ2-5; D might be TRBD2 (6 bases). The V gene's germline CDR1 is KGHDR and CDR2 SFDVKD. V dropped 4 bases and J dropped 1 base, with 12 bases sitting between them. CDR3 length: 15 residues.

The genes are TRBV30 and TRBJ2-1, with D possibly TRBD2 on 5 matching bases. Per the germline V gene, CDR1 is GTSNPN and CDR2 is SVGIG (reference sequence). The V end lost 0 bases, the J end lost 0 bases, and 9 bases lay between the germline ends. The CDR3 runs 15 residues. The CDR3 protein is CAWSVKRSSYNEQFF. The CDR3 nucleotides read TGTGCCTGGAGTGTGAAGCGGAGCTCCTACAATGAGCAGTTCTTC.

The chain uses TRBV11-3 and TRBJ2-1; 13 nucleotides align to TRBD2. Germline-derived CDR1 and CDR2 are SGHNT and YENEEA. V trimming: 4 bases; J trimming: 3 bases; junction bases outside the gene matches: 6. The CDR3 contains 17 residues. The chain's CDR3 is CASSSRTSGGGYNEQFF. The CDR3, as DNA: TGTGCCAGCAGCTCCAGGACTAGCGGGGGTGGCTACAATGAGCAGTTCTTC.

CDR3: CASSKAGVAKNIQYF. The CDR3 bases are TGTGCCAGTAGTAAAGCGGGGGTAGCCAAAAACATTCAGTACTTC. The V and J genes are TRBV19 and TRBJ2-4; 8 positions match TRBD2. CDR1 is LNHDA and CDR2 is SQIVND in the germline V gene (reference sequence). This CDR3 has 15 residues. J lost 0 bases, V lost 4 bases, and 2 bases had no gene match.

V and J are TRBV7-9 and TRBJ1-2, with D unclear. This CDR3 contains 12 residues. The V end lost 6 bases, the J end lost 4 bases, and 9 bases lay between the germline ends. The germline V gene has CDR1 SEHNR and CDR2 FQNEAQ (reference sequence). The CDR3: CASSPGGYGYTF. As DNA, the CDR3 is TGTGCCAGCAGTCCAGGAGGCTATGGCTACACCTTC.

This chain links TRBV19 with TRBJ2-2; D is possibly TRBD1 (5 bases). Deletions cut 0 bases from V and 2 bases from J, with 10 bases between. The CDR3 is 16 residues long. From germline, CDR1 is LNHDA and CDR2 SQIVND (reference sequence). The CDR3 loop is CASSIDWGPNTGELFF. CDR3 nucleotides: TGTGCCAGTAGTATAGATTGGGGCCCCAACACCGGGGAGCTGTTTTTT. The full variable domain, completed using reference TRBV19 and TRBJ2-2, is DGGITQSPKYLFRKEGQNVTLSCEQNLNHDAMYWYRQDPGQGLRLIYYSQIVNDFQKGDIAEGYSVSREKKESFPLTVTSAQKNPTAFYLCASSIDWGPNTGELFFGEGSRLTVL.

In DNA form, the CDR3 reads TGTGCCGGGGGGGACTCCGCCTACTACGAGCAGTACTTC. The encoded protein is CAGGDSAYYEQYF. The J gene is TRBJ2-7, the V gene TRBV7-2, with 7 nucleotides matching TRBD2. J was trimmed by 3 bases and V by 11 bases; bases with no gene match: 10. This CDR3 spans 13 amino acids. Germline-derived CDR1 and CDR2 are SGHTA and FQGNSA.

This sequence joins TRBV18 and TRBJ2-7; 10 bases fit TRBD1. Germline CDR1 reads KGHSH; CDR2 reads LQKENI. With V trimmed by 2 bases and J by 2 bases, 9 bases remained unmatched. The CDR3 contains 17 residues. This chain's CDR3 is CASSPIPGGTGAYEQYF. The CDR3 bases are TGTGCCAGCTCACCAATTCCCGGGGGGACAGGGGCCTACGAGCAGTACTTC.

This clone was recorded a few times. This sequence joins TRBV2 and TRBJ1-2; D is unresolved. The CDR3 length is 13 residues. V lost 7 bases, J lost 0 bases, and 9 bases lay in between. Germline V gives CDR1 SNHLY, CDR2 FYNNEI. The CDR3 region has the DNA TGTGCCAGCACCCCCGGGGCTAACTATGGCTACACCTTC. Translating it yields CASTPGANYGYTF.

The J gene is TRBJ2-5, the V gene TRBV9; TRBD1 matches 12 bases. J lost 1 base, V lost 2 bases, and 0 bases had no gene match. The germline gives CDR1 SGDLS, CDR2 YYNGEE. The CDR3 is 15 amino acids. For the CDR3, the DNA is TGTGCCAGCAGCGTGGGACAGGGGGCCCAAGAGACCCAGTACTTC. Its translation is CASSVGQGAQETQYF.

This sequence joins TRBV6-6 and TRBJ2-7; perhaps TRBD2 as D (6 bases). Germline values: CDR1 MNHNY, CDR2 SVGAGI (reference sequence). Trimming cost V 4 bases and J 6 bases, with 10 bases left between them. The CDR3 contains 12 residues. The CDR3 region is CASSSRGGEQYV. The CDR3 nucleotides are TGTGCCAGCAGTTCCCGGGGAGGCGAGCAGTACGTC.

This clone has just one count. The chain combines TRBV6-6 with TRBJ2-2, with 11 nucleotides matching TRBD2. Germline V CDR1 and CDR2: MNHNY, SVGAGI (reference sequence). V dropped 6 bases and J dropped 8; count of bases not matched to a gene: 8. The CDR3 is 15 residues long. CDR3 sequence: CASSPTSGSGGELFF. Here the CDR3 DNA reads TGTGCCAGCAGCCCTACTAGCGGGAGCGGTGGGGAGCTGTTTTTT.